Given below is one TCR beta chain in context. This may be a read error, as it is one base from a much larger clone. This sample is part of a study of blood T cells in healthy people across ages. Combining a sample-barcoded 5' primer with a J-beta primer mix, a second PCR ran for about 6 to 12 cycles. MiXCR, run by TCRdb on the 5' RACE reads, gives a single entry per CDR3 protein. Here the sample spans roughly 650,000 distinct CDR3 sequences, 32% being singletons. Germline-derived CDR1 and CDR2 are DFQATT and SNEGSKA (reference sequence). This CDR3 is built from 14 residues. V was clipped by 3 bases and J by 10 bases; unmatched bases: 13.

The genes are TRBV20-1 and TRBJ1-2, with 8 bases fitting TRBD1. The clonotype was recovered from a woman over 75 in good health. The sample comprised blood. CDR3 residues: CSARQGAVSSDYTF. CDR3 coding DNA: TGCAGTGCTAGGCAGGGGGCCGTTTCTAGTGACTACACCTTC.